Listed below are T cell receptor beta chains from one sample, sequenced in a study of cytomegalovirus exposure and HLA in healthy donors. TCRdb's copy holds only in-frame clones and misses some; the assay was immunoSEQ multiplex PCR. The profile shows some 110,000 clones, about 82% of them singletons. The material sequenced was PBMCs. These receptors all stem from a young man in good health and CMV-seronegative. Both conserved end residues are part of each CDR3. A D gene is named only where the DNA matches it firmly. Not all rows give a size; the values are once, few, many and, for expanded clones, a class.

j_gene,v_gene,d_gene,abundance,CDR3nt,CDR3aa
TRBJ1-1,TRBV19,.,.,TGTGCCAGTAGTATGATCAGGGGTGTTGGTCCTGAAGCTTTCTTT,CASSMIRGVGPEAFF
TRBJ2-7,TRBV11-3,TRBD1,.,TGTGCCAGCAGCCGGGACAGGGTAAGCACCTACGAGCAGTACTTC,CASSRDRVSTYEQYF
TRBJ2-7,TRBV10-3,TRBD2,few,TGTGCCATCACTAAGACAGGGACTAGCGCACACTCCTACGAGCAGTACTTC,CAITKTGTSAHSYEQYF
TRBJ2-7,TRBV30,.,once,TGTGCCTGGGCCCCAGGGCTAGCGTTTACCTACGAGCAGTACTTC,CAWAPGLAFTYEQYF
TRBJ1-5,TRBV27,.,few,TGTGCCAGCCGGGTACGAGGCCCTAGCAATCAGCCCCAGCATTTT,CASRVRGPSNQPQHF
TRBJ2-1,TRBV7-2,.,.,TGTGCCAGCAGCTTCAGGGGAAATGAGCAGTTCTTC,CASSFRGNEQFF
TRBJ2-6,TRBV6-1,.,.,TGTGCCAGCAGCCATACATCCACTGGGGCCAACGTCCTGACTTTC,CASSHTSTGANVLTF
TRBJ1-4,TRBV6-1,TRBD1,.,TGTGCCAGCCGCCGCGACAGGGGAGAAAAACTGTTTTTT,CASRRDRGEKLFF
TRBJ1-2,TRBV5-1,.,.,TGCGCCAGCAGCACTAAAGCTAACTATGGCTACACCTTC,CASSTKANYGYTF
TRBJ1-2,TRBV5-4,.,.,TGTGCCAGCAGCTCACAGGGAGGGCATGGCTACACCTTC,CASSSQGGHGYTF
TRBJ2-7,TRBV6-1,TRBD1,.,TGTGCCAGCAGTGAATGGGGACAGGGGGCCTACGAGCAGTACTTC,CASSEWGQGAYEQYF
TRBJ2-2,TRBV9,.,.,TGTGCCAGCAGCGCCCCGGATGATTACGGGGAGCTGTTTTTT,CASSAPDDYGELFF
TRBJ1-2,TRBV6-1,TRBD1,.,TGTGCCAGCTCGAGACAGGGGGCTAATGGCTACACCTTC,CASSRQGANGYTF
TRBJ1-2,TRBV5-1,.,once,TGTGCCAGCAGCTTGGAACAGGCGGCCAACTATGGCTACACCTTC,CASSLEQAANYGYTF
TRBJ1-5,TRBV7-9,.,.,TGTGCCAGCAGCAGAGGGTTTGGAAATCCCGATCAGCCCCAGCATTTT,CASSRGFGNPDQPQHF
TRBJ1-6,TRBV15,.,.,TGTGCCACCAGCAGAGTTCCGAATTCACCCCTCCACTTT,CATSRVPNSPLHF
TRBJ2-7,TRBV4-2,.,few,TGTGCCAGCAGCCAGACATCAGCGGCCCTTTACGAGCAGTACTTC,CASSQTSAALYEQYF
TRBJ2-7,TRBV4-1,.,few,TGCGCCAGCAGCCAGGATCAGGGGAACGAGCAGTACTTC,CASSQDQGNEQYF
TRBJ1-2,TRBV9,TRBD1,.,TGTGCCAGCAGCGAGGGACAGGGGCACTATGGCTACACCTTC,CASSEGQGHYGYTF
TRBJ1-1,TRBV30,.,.,TGTGCCTGGACCCCCGGGAACACTGAAGCTTTCTTT,CAWTPGNTEAFF
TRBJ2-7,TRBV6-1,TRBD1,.,TGTGCCAGCAGTGCCCTTCCCGATGCAGGGGGCTCCTACGAGCAGTACTTC,CASSALPDAGGSYEQYF
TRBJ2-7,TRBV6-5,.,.,TGTGCCAGCAGCACCGCGGGGGCAGGGTCCTACGAGCAGTACTTC,CASSTAGAGSYEQYF
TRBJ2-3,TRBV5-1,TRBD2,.,TGCGCCAGCAGCTTTACTAGCGGGGTGATCACAGATACGCAGTATTTT,CASSFTSGVITDTQYF
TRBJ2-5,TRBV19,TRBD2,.,TGTGCCAGTAATGCGAAAAGGCTAGCGGGCAATAAGGAGACCCAGTACTTC,CASNAKRLAGNKETQYF
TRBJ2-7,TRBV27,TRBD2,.,TGTGCCAGCACCCTCCTAGCGGGAGAATACGAGCAGTACTTC,CASTLLAGEYEQYF
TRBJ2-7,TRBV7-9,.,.,TGTGCCAGCAGTTTTGACCAACAGGACGAGCAGTACTTC,CASSFDQQDEQYF
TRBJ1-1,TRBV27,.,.,TGTGCCAGCAGTCCAGGGTTAGGCACTGAAGCTTTCTTT,CASSPGLGTEAFF
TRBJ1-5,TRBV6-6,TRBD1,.,TGTGCCAGCAGTGGACGACAGGGGATGGTTCAGCCCCAGCATTTT,CASSGRQGMVQPQHF